The next 11 T cell receptor beta chains were all read from a single sample in a study of identical twins. TCRdb fed the 5' RACE reads into MiXCR, producing one record per CDR3 protein. The sample consists of 200,000 to 300,000 distinct CDR3 sequences, approximately 7% of them appearing once. This same sample was also taken into another study, of yellow fever vaccine responses in identical twins.

Sequences were obtained from memory (CD45RO+) T cells sorted from blood. These receptors were taken from a woman between 18 and 30 years old in good health.

The chain uses TRBV4-1 and TRBJ2-3; perhaps TRBD2 as D (5 bases). This CDR3 is 16 amino acids long. CDR1 is MGHRA and CDR2 is YSYEKL in the germline V gene. Trimming left V 1 base short and J 0 bases short, with 11 bases between. The CDR3: CASSQGRRFSTDTQYF. Here the CDR3 DNA reads TGCGCCAGCAGCCAAGGGAGGAGATTTAGCACAGATACGCAGTATTTT.

This clonotype turned up a few times. The chain combines TRBV15 with TRBJ1-2; TRBD1 is a possible D gene (5 bases). The V end lost 0 bases, the J end lost 6 bases, and 11 bases lay between the germline ends. The CDR3 has 14 amino acids. CDR1 LNHNV and CDR2 YYDKDF come from the germline V gene (reference sequence). The CDR3 reads CATSREGQGNGYTF. CDR3 sequence (DNA): TGTGCCACCAGCAGAGAGGGGCAGGGTAATGGCTACACCTTC.

The gene calls are TRBV3-1 and TRBJ2-2; D is unresolved. V was trimmed by 1 base and J by 4 bases, leaving 10 bases between them. Germline loops: CDR1 LGHDT, CDR2 YNNKEL (reference sequence). The CDR3 spans 15 residues. CDR3 amino acids: CASSQGSRVTGELFF. DNA for the CDR3: TGTGCCAGCAGCCAAGGGTCTCGGGTCACCGGGGAGCTGTTTTTT.

There are a few counts of this clonotype. The chain's CDR3 is CASSDGAGADTQYF. The CDR3 DNA follows: TGTGCCAGCAGTGATGGGGCGGGGGCAGATACGCAGTATTTT. The chain combines TRBV6-4 with TRBJ2-3, with TRBD2 matching over 7 bases. There are 14 residues in the CDR3. J gave up 4 bases and V 3 bases, and 4 bases lay outside the gene matches. CDR1 is MRHNA and CDR2 is SNTAGT in the germline V gene.

This clonotype was seen only a few times. The rearrangement uses TRBV28 and TRBJ2-3, with D uncertain. Per the germline V gene, CDR1 is MDHEN and CDR2 is SYDVKM. Deletions cut 5 bases from V and 3 bases from J, with 9 bases between. The CDR3 length is 13 residues. CDR3 in DNA: TGTGCCAGCAGTCGGCCCGGGACAGATACGCAGTATTTT. As protein: CASSRPGTDTQYF. The full variable domain, with the rest looked up from reference TRBV28 and TRBJ2-3, is DVKVTQSSRYLVKRTGEKVFLECVQDMDHENMFWYRQDPGLGLRLIYFSYDVKMKEKGDIPEGYSVSREKKERFSLILESASTNQTSMYLCASSRPGTDTQYFGPGTRLTVL.

At least ten counts were recorded for this clonotype. The chain has TRBV28 and TRBJ1-5; 9 nucleotides match TRBD1. Germline CDR1 MDHEN, CDR2 SYDVKM. CDR3 size: 16 residues. V was clipped by 4 bases and J by 6 bases; unmatched bases: 10. CDR3 region: CASSSPGQGESQPQHF. CDR3 bases: TGTGCCAGCAGTTCGCCGGGACAGGGAGAGAGTCAGCCCCAGCATTTT.

This clonotype has a count of ten or more. The genes are TRBV28 and TRBJ2-3; D is tentatively TRBD1 or TRBD2 (5 bases each). Germline CDR1 reads MDHEN; CDR2 reads SYDVKM. V lost 5 bases to trimming and J lost 1 base, with 13 bases between them. The CDR3 consists of 15 residues. The CDR3 coding sequence is TGTGCCAGCAGTACCGGGACCGCCGGCACAGATACGCAGTATTTT. It encodes CASSTGTAGTDTQYF.

This clonotype has at least ten counts. This chain joins TRBV12-3 or TRBV12-4 and TRBJ1-2; D call uncertain. This CDR3 is built from 12 residues. The V end lost 3 bases, the J end lost 4 bases, and 6 bases lay between the germline ends. The CDR3 DNA is TGTGCCAGCAGTTTGGCCAGCTATGGCTACACCTTC. Protein product: CASSLASYGYTF.

This clonotype was observed at least ten times. The genes are TRBV5-1 and TRBJ1-2; possibly TRBD1 for D (5 bases). Trimming pared 4 bases from V and 6 bases from J, leaving 13 bases between. This CDR3 has 13 residues. Germline loops: CDR1 SGHRS, CDR2 YFSETQ. The CDR3 here is CASSPGTENGYTF. For the CDR3, the DNA is TGCGCCAGCAGCCCTGGGACTGAAAATGGCTACACCTTC.

V is TRBV27 and J is TRBJ2-4; D unclear. The CDR3 is 17 residues long. V lost 2 bases and J 0 bases, leaving 14 bases between the germline ends. Per the germline V gene, CDR1 is MNHEY and CDR2 is SMNVEV (reference sequence). This chain's CDR3 is CASSLISPALAKNIQYF. CDR3 DNA sequence: TGTGCCAGCAGTTTAATTTCGCCAGCTCTAGCCAAAAACATTCAGTACTTC.

This clonotype was picked up many times. The rearrangement uses TRBV20-1 and TRBJ1-6; D remains unclear. The CDR3 is made up of 15 amino acids. Trimming shortened V by 0 bases and J by 10 bases, and 16 bases separated the two germline ends. Looked up from germline, CDR1 is DFQATT and CDR2 is SNEGSKA (reference sequence). The CDR3 nucleotides are TGCAGTGCTAGAGAAAGCGGCGGGCCGAGATCACCCCTCCACTTT. This encodes CSARESGGPRSPLHF.